One T cell receptor (beta chain) is described in this entry. This record comes from a study of blood T cell repertoires in COVID-19. Study background: The United States, Italy and Spain supplied acute and convalescent COVID-19 samples.

Generated by immunoSEQ multiplex PCR, the TCRdb table keeps only in-frame clones and is missing some. The sample includes about 250,000 clones, about 89% seen only once; the top ten take around 1.7%. The CDR3 runs 15 residues. Germline-derived CDR1 and CDR2 are LNHDA and SQIVND (reference sequence). V lost 5 bases to trimming and J lost 3 bases, with 13 bases between them. The clonotype was recovered from a woman aged 55-69 years who had recovered from COVID-19. The sequenced material came from peripheral blood. This chain connects TRBV19 to TRBJ2-2, with D maybe TRBD2 (6 bases). The CDR3 nucleotides are TGTGCCAGTAGTTATTCTAGCGAACACACCGGGGAGCTGTTTTTT. Protein: CASSYSSEHTGELFF.